What follows are 11 T cell receptor beta chains derived from one specimen sequenced in a study of Graves' ophthalmopathy and Graves' hyperthyroidism. From RNA, the CDR3 regions of TCR beta chains were amplified and sequenced. RT-PCR in the first round used HTBI primers; a second-round multiplex PCR followed. TCRdb independently ran MiXCR on the multiplex PCR reads; one entry per CDR3 protein. Of about 1.1 million distinct CDR3 sequences listed, about two fifths are singletons. Material for sequencing was peripheral blood or thyroid tissue (not recorded which). Receptors originate from an adult man with Graves' hyperthyroidism.

The chain has TRBV29-1 and TRBJ2-7; D might be TRBD1 (6 bases). The germline gives CDR1 SQVTM, CDR2 ANQGSEA. The CDR3 covers 15 residues. The V end lost 7 bases, the J end lost 0 bases, and 19 bases lay between the germline ends. The DNA for the CDR3 is TGCAGCGCCAGCAGCACCAGGGGTAGCTCCTACGAGCAGTACTTC. This gives the protein CSASSTRGSSYEQYF.

This clonotype occurred many times. The chain has TRBV10-3 and TRBJ1-1; 8 bases match TRBD1. V was pared by 3 bases and J by 4 bases, with 4 bases of the junction left unmatched. CDR1 and CDR2 from the germline V gene are ENHRY and SYGVKD. CDR3 length equals 14 residues. As DNA, the CDR3 is TGTGCCATCAGTGACATGACAGGGGTCACTGAAGCTTTCTTT. Its translation is CAISDMTGVTEAFF.

In this sample, this clonotype turned up many times. V usage is TRBV7-9 and J usage is TRBJ2-5, with 8 positions matching TRBD1. Unmatched junction bases numbered 8, after V lost 0 bases and J lost 2 bases. The CDR3 sequence is 17 residues long. The germline CDR1 and CDR2 sequences are SEHNR and FQNEAQ (reference sequence). The CDR3 loop reads CASSLARGQGAQETQYF. The CDR3 nucleotides read TGTGCCAGCAGCTTAGCGCGCGGACAGGGAGCGCAAGAGACCCAGTACTTC.

For this clonotype: Just one base apart from a much larger clone, this may be a read error. The J gene is TRBJ2-7, the V gene TRBV6-5; TRBD2 matches at 7 bases. The trim removed 6 bases at V and 2 bases at J, leaving 10 bases unmatched. Germline CDR1 and CDR2: MNHEY and SVGAGI. The CDR3 spans 15 residues. The CDR3 protein is CASSPVGGFTYEQYF. CDR3 DNA sequence: TGTGCCAGCAGCCCCGTCGGGGGGTTTACCTACGAGCAGTACTTC.

The chain combines TRBV4-1 with TRBJ2-5; D is uncertain. The germline CDR1 and CDR2 sequences are MGHRA and YSYEKL. This CDR3 contains 13 residues. V lost 5 bases and J lost 4, with 11 bases in between. This CDR3 is CASSENSVETQYF. CDR3 nucleotides: TGCGCCAGCAGCGAGAATTCGGTAGAGACCCAGTACTTC.

Ten or more counts support this clonotype. The rearrangement uses TRBV20-1 and TRBJ1-1, with 7 bases lining up with TRBD1. Trimming took 1 base from V and 4 from J; bases not matched to a gene: 6. There are 14 residues in the CDR3. Germline V gene sequence: CDR1 DFQATT, CDR2 SNEGSKA (reference sequence). CDR3 loop: CSARATDRVTEAFF. The CDR3 DNA follows: TGCAGTGCTAGAGCAACCGACAGGGTCACTGAAGCTTTCTTT.

Many counts were recorded for this clonotype. The V call is TRBV5-1, the J call TRBJ1-1, with TRBD1 matching 7 bases. Unmatched junction bases numbered 8, after V lost 0 bases and J lost 3 bases. Germline V gene sequence: CDR1 SGHRS, CDR2 YFSETQ. The CDR3 extends over 16 amino acids. The CDR3 loop is CASSLGRGRFDTEAFF. In DNA form, the CDR3 reads TGCGCCAGCAGCTTGGGAAGGGGGCGTTTTGACACTGAAGCTTTCTTT.

The rearrangement joins TRBV25-1 to TRBJ1-6; D is unclear. Germline CDR1 is MGHDK and CDR2 is SYGVNS. The CDR3 sequence is 12 residues long. Trimming took 8 bases from V and 10 from J, leaving 12 bases between them. The CDR3 here is CASQDYRSPLHF. CDR3 DNA sequence: TGTGCCAGCCAAGATTATAGGTCACCCCTCCACTTT.

This clonotype was counted at least ten times. CDR3 coding DNA: TGTGCCACCAGCAGGGACAGCTATAGCAATCAGCCCCAGCATTTT. Its protein product is CATSRDSYSNQPQHF. V and J are TRBV15 and TRBJ1-5; D is possibly TRBD1 (6 bases). Germline CDR1 is LNHNV and CDR2 is YYDKDF (reference sequence). The length of the CDR3 is 15 residues. V lost 3 bases, J lost 0 bases, and 9 bases lay in between.

Note on this clonotype: One end of the junction does not line up with germline, which may come from a read error. The chain links TRBV20-1 to TRBJ1-2, with unresolved D. The V gene's germline CDR1 is DFQATT and CDR2 SNEGSKA (reference sequence). The CDR3 runs to 10 residues. CDR3 coding DNA: TGCAGTGCTAGAGATCACGGCTCCACCTTC. Residues: CSARDHGSTF.

This chain uses TRBV25-1 with TRBJ2-3; 9 nucleotides agree with TRBD2. CDR1 MGHDK and CDR2 SYGVNS come from the germline V gene. After removal of 2 bases from V and 5 bases from J, the junction contained 14 bases not matched to a gene. This CDR3 is 18 amino acids long. The CDR3 is CASSEAFRSGRFLDTQYF. CDR3 bases: TGTGCCAGCAGTGAAGCCTTTCGAAGCGGGAGGTTCCTAGATACGCAGTATTTT.